A selection of T cell receptor beta chains follows, all from one sample in a study of shared clonotypes between healthy human individuals. Libraries were prepared by immunoSEQ multiplex PCR; TCRdb keeps only in-frame clonotypes and omits some of them. The table records about 480,000 clones, 79% of them present only once. Sequencing was carried out using PBMCs. These receptors all come from a woman between 35 and 50 years old in good health. Some clones in this sample may be carry-over from other donors' samples. CDR3s include the opening cysteine and the closing phenylalanine or tryptophan. D genes are given only for firm matches. Clone sizes are given selectively: once, few, many, or a class where the clone is expanded.

d_call: TRBD2; clone_size: once; v_call: TRBV15; j_call: TRBJ2-2; cdr3_aa: CATSRERSGSPTGELFF; cdr3_nt: TGTGCCACCAGCAGAGAGAGGAGCGGGAGTCCAACCGGGGAGCTGTTTTTT
d_call: NA; clone_size: NA; v_call: TRBV7-2; j_call: TRBJ2-5; cdr3_aa: CASSLEVGRETQYF; cdr3_nt: TGTGCCAGCAGCTTAGAGGTCGGGCGGGAGACCCAGTACTTC
d_call: TRBD1; clone_size: NA; v_call: TRBV2; j_call: TRBJ1-5; cdr3_aa: CASSPIRDSFYGNQPQHF; cdr3_nt: TGTGCCAGCAGCCCGATCCGGGACAGCTTCTACGGCAATCAGCCCCAGCATTTT
d_call: NA; clone_size: NA; v_call: TRBV6-5; j_call: TRBJ1-2; cdr3_aa: CASSEDRNYGYTF; cdr3_nt: TGTGCCAGCAGCGAAGACAGGAACTATGGCTACACCTTC
d_call: NA; clone_size: few; v_call: TRBV30; j_call: TRBJ1-5; cdr3_aa: CAWSQDSLYQPQHF; cdr3_nt: TGTGCCTGGAGTCAGGACAGCCTTTATCAGCCCCAGCATTTT
d_call: NA; clone_size: once; v_call: TRBV7-2; j_call: TRBJ2-5; cdr3_aa: CASSAKPLETQYF; cdr3_nt: TGTGCCAGCAGCGCAAAACCCCTAGAGACCCAGTACTTC
d_call: TRBD1; clone_size: NA; v_call: TRBV10-2; j_call: TRBJ2-7; cdr3_aa: CASGDRTVSEQYF; cdr3_nt: TGCGCCAGCGGGGACAGGACGGTGTCCGAGCAGTACTTC
d_call: NA; clone_size: once; v_call: TRBV10-3; j_call: TRBJ2-3; cdr3_aa: CAISDRRGRTDTQYF; cdr3_nt: TGTGCCATCAGTGATCGGCGGGGACGCACAGATACGCAGTATTTT
d_call: TRBD1; clone_size: NA; v_call: TRBV7-9; j_call: TRBJ1-1; cdr3_aa: CASTTGGTEAFF; cdr3_nt: TGTGCCAGCACTACAGGGGGCACTGAAGCTTTCTTT
d_call: NA; clone_size: few; v_call: TRBV18; j_call: TRBJ2-7; cdr3_aa: CASSLEQGLGEQYF; cdr3_nt: TGTGCCAGCTCACTTGAACAGGGTTTGGGGGAGCAGTACTTC
d_call: NA; clone_size: NA; v_call: TRBV18; j_call: TRBJ1-5; cdr3_aa: CASSPPGGRDQPQHF; cdr3_nt: TGTGCCAGCTCACCACCCGGGGGCCGGGATCAGCCCCAGCATTTT
d_call: NA; clone_size: few; v_call: TRBV2; j_call: TRBJ2-2; cdr3_aa: CASTAGSNTGELFF; cdr3_nt: TGTGCCAGCACCGCCGGGTCGAACACCGGGGAGCTGTTTTTT
d_call: TRBD1; clone_size: NA; v_call: TRBV5-6; j_call: TRBJ2-3; cdr3_aa: CASRSADRGVTDTQYF; cdr3_nt: TGTGCCAGCAGATCTGCAGACAGGGGGGTAACAGATACGCAGTATTTT
d_call: NA; clone_size: NA; v_call: TRBV28; j_call: TRBJ1-2; cdr3_aa: CASSLNVGMGYTF; cdr3_nt: TGTGCCAGCAGTTTAAATGTCGGAATGGGCTACACCTTC
d_call: NA; clone_size: NA; v_call: TRBV4-1; j_call: TRBJ2-5; cdr3_aa: CASSQVVQGLETQYF; cdr3_nt: TGCGCCAGCAGCCAAGTAGTGCAGGGATTGGAGACCCAGTACTTC
d_call: NA; clone_size: NA; v_call: TRBV7-9; j_call: TRBJ1-1; cdr3_aa: CASSADVNTEAFF; cdr3_nt: TGTGCCAGCAGCGCTGATGTGAACACTGAAGCTTTCTTT
d_call: TRBD1; clone_size: NA; v_call: TRBV9; j_call: TRBJ2-1; cdr3_aa: CASSVGDRGRDEQFF; cdr3_nt: TGTGCCAGCAGCGTAGGTGACAGGGGTCGGGATGAGCAGTTCTTC
d_call: NA; clone_size: NA; v_call: TRBV15; j_call: TRBJ1-1; cdr3_aa: CATSSSVRGAKAFF; cdr3_nt: TGTGCCACCAGCAGTTCCGTGAGGGGCGCGAAAGCTTTCTTT
d_call: NA; clone_size: NA; v_call: TRBV28; j_call: TRBJ2-7; cdr3_aa: CASNPSGGARSSYEQYF; cdr3_nt: TGTGCCAGCAACCCCTCGGGGGGCGCCCGGAGCTCCTACGAGCAGTACTTC
d_call: NA; clone_size: NA; v_call: TRBV7-6; j_call: TRBJ1-2; cdr3_aa: CASSPPDSYGYTF; cdr3_nt: TGTGCCAGCAGCCCCCCGGACAGCTATGGCTACACCTTC
d_call: NA; clone_size: NA; v_call: TRBV5-6; j_call: TRBJ1-3; cdr3_aa: CASSFLTGYTGNTIYF; cdr3_nt: TGTGCCAGCAGCTTTCTGACAGGATATACTGGAAACACCATATATTTT
d_call: NA; clone_size: few; v_call: TRBV10-3; j_call: TRBJ1-1; cdr3_aa: CAISDGDPRAFF; cdr3_nt: TGTGCCATCAGTGATGGGGATCCGAGAGCTTTCTTT
d_call: TRBD2; clone_size: NA; v_call: TRBV4-3; j_call: TRBJ2-1; cdr3_aa: CASSQDMGLAGATSYNEQFF; cdr3_nt: TGCGCCAGCAGCCAAGATATGGGACTAGCGGGAGCTACCTCCTACAATGAGCAGTTCTTC
d_call: NA; clone_size: NA; v_call: TRBV4-2; j_call: TRBJ2-7; cdr3_aa: CASSQDWSGLSYEQYF; cdr3_nt: TGTGCCAGCAGCCAAGACTGGTCGGGACTTTCGTACGAGCAGTACTTC
d_call: NA; clone_size: once; v_call: TRBV4-1; j_call: TRBJ2-3; cdr3_aa: CASSQGYLTDTQYF; cdr3_nt: TGCGCCAGCAGCCAAGGGTATCTAACAGATACGCAGTATTTT
d_call: NA; clone_size: NA; v_call: TRBV29-1; j_call: TRBJ1-2; cdr3_aa: CSVEPPTGYGYTF; cdr3_nt: TGCAGCGTTGAGCCACCTACAGGGTATGGCTACACCTTC
d_call: NA; clone_size: NA; v_call: TRBV28; j_call: TRBJ2-7; cdr3_aa: CASSRSYEQYF; cdr3_nt: TGTGCCAGCAGTCGGAGCTACGAGCAGTACTTC
d_call: NA; clone_size: NA; v_call: TRBV7-6; j_call: TRBJ2-6; cdr3_aa: CASSLPGSGANVLTF; cdr3_nt: TGTGCCAGCAGCCTTCCTGGGTCTGGGGCCAACGTCCTGACTTTC
d_call: NA; clone_size: NA; v_call: TRBV5-1; j_call: TRBJ2-1; cdr3_aa: CASSLGPTNEQFF; cdr3_nt: TGCGCCAGCAGCCTCGGACCGACAAATGAGCAGTTCTTC
d_call: NA; clone_size: NA; v_call: TRBV15; j_call: TRBJ2-1; cdr3_aa: CATSRDLLAPYNEQFF; cdr3_nt: TGTGCCACCAGCAGAGATCTGCTAGCGCCGTACAATGAGCAGTTCTTC
d_call: NA; clone_size: NA; v_call: TRBV5-4; j_call: TRBJ2-1; cdr3_aa: CASSFWRDEQFF; cdr3_nt: TGTGCCAGCAGCTTCTGGCGGGATGAGCAGTTCTTC
d_call: NA; clone_size: NA; v_call: TRBV19; j_call: TRBJ2-1; cdr3_aa: CASSPLRGDEQFF; cdr3_nt: TGTGCCAGTAGCCCCCTTAGGGGCGATGAGCAGTTCTTC
d_call: NA; clone_size: NA; v_call: TRBV6-4; j_call: TRBJ2-2; cdr3_aa: CASSEMAGADTGELFF; cdr3_nt: TGTGCCAGCAGTGAGATGGCGGGGGCCGACACCGGGGAGCTGTTTTTT
d_call: TRBD1; clone_size: NA; v_call: TRBV2; j_call: TRBJ2-1; cdr3_aa: CASRGTAVEQFF; cdr3_nt: TGTGCCAGCAGAGGGACAGCCGTTGAGCAGTTCTTC
d_call: NA; clone_size: NA; v_call: TRBV9; j_call: TRBJ2-1; cdr3_aa: CASSVAGSLSYNEQFF; cdr3_nt: TGTGCCAGCAGCGTCGCCGGGTCCCTCTCCTACAATGAGCAGTTCTTC
d_call: TRBD1; clone_size: NA; v_call: TRBV6-1; j_call: TRBJ1-5; cdr3_aa: CASRRDRGPSQPQHF; cdr3_nt: TGTGCCAGCAGGAGGGACAGGGGGCCGAGTCAGCCCCAGCATTTT
d_call: TRBD1; clone_size: NA; v_call: TRBV7-3; j_call: TRBJ2-3; cdr3_aa: CASSPTGGQDTQYF; cdr3_nt: TGTGCCAGCAGCCCGACAGGGGGCCAAGATACGCAGTATTTT
d_call: NA; clone_size: NA; v_call: TRBV5-1; j_call: TRBJ2-3; cdr3_aa: CASSLARGTADTQYF; cdr3_nt: TGCGCCAGCAGCTTGGCCAGGGGAACCGCAGATACGCAGTATTTT
d_call: TRBD1; clone_size: NA; v_call: TRBV10-2; j_call: TRBJ2-7; cdr3_aa: CASRLGTVSYEQYF; cdr3_nt: TGCGCCAGCAGGTTGGGGACAGTCTCCTACGAGCAGTACTTC
d_call: TRBD2; clone_size: NA; v_call: TRBV6-1; j_call: TRBJ2-7; cdr3_aa: CASSARGGSSYEQYF; cdr3_nt: TGTGCCAGCAGTGCCCGGGGGGGGAGCTCCTACGAGCAGTACTTC
d_call: TRBD1; clone_size: NA; v_call: TRBV28; j_call: TRBJ2-7; cdr3_aa: CASSTLGQGKNEQYF; cdr3_nt: TGTGCCAGCAGTACCCTCGGACAGGGGAAGAACGAGCAGTACTTC
d_call: TRBD1; clone_size: NA; v_call: TRBV5-1; j_call: TRBJ2-5; cdr3_aa: CASSQTGVGTQYF; cdr3_nt: TGCGCCAGCAGCCAAACAGGGGTGGGGACCCAGTACTTC
d_call: TRBD1; clone_size: NA; v_call: TRBV7-9; j_call: TRBJ2-7; cdr3_aa: CASTRDRGLGEQYF; cdr3_nt: TGTGCCAGCACCCGGGACAGGGGATTGGGTGAGCAGTACTTC
d_call: TRBD1; clone_size: NA; v_call: TRBV7-9; j_call: TRBJ1-6; cdr3_aa: CASSARDSLGSPPLHF; cdr3_nt: TGTGCCAGCAGCGCGCGGGACAGCCTTGGATCACCACCCCTCCACTTT
d_call: TRBD1; clone_size: NA; v_call: TRBV5-1; j_call: TRBJ1-2; cdr3_aa: CASSSAGGWNDGYTF; cdr3_nt: TGCGCCAGCAGCTCGGCAGGGGGCTGGAACGATGGCTACACCTTC
d_call: NA; clone_size: NA; v_call: TRBV28; j_call: TRBJ2-1; cdr3_aa: CASSKGPYNEQFF; cdr3_nt: TGTGCCAGCAGCAAGGGACCTTACAATGAGCAGTTCTTC
d_call: TRBD2; clone_size: NA; v_call: TRBV9; j_call: TRBJ2-1; cdr3_aa: CASSVVSSGSLYNEQFF; cdr3_nt: TGTGCCAGCAGCGTAGTTTCTAGCGGGAGCCTCTACAATGAGCAGTTCTTC
d_call: NA; clone_size: once; v_call: TRBV30; j_call: TRBJ1-3; cdr3_aa: CAWRAGAGNTIYF; cdr3_nt: TGTGCCTGGAGAGCAGGGGCTGGAAACACCATATATTTT
d_call: NA; clone_size: NA; v_call: TRBV10-2; j_call: TRBJ2-1; cdr3_aa: CASSEISRNDHNEQFF; cdr3_nt: TGCGCCAGCAGTGAGATCTCACGGAACGATCACAATGAGCAGTTCTTC
d_call: NA; clone_size: NA; v_call: TRBV4-1; j_call: TRBJ2-3; cdr3_aa: CASSQERAGQGTDTQYF; cdr3_nt: TGCGCCAGCAGCCAAGAAAGAGCGGGACAGGGCACAGATACGCAGTATTTT
d_call: TRBD1; clone_size: few; v_call: TRBV19; j_call: TRBJ2-7; cdr3_aa: CASSRLAGTGFYEQYF; cdr3_nt: TGTGCCAGTAGTCGTTTAGCCGGGACAGGATTTTACGAGCAGTACTTC
d_call: NA; clone_size: NA; v_call: TRBV7-6; j_call: TRBJ2-5; cdr3_aa: CASSLPTGRVRKTQYF; cdr3_nt: TGTGCCAGCAGCCTCCCGACAGGGAGGGTTAGGAAGACCCAGTACTTC
d_call: NA; clone_size: NA; v_call: TRBV11-3; j_call: TRBJ2-7; cdr3_aa: CASSFGSSYEQYF; cdr3_nt: TGTGCCAGCAGCTTTGGGAGCTCCTACGAGCAGTACTTC
d_call: NA; clone_size: NA; v_call: TRBV18; j_call: TRBJ2-7; cdr3_aa: CASSPLGTKYEQYF; cdr3_nt: TGTGCCAGCTCACCGCTTGGGACAAAGTACGAGCAGTACTTC
d_call: TRBD2; clone_size: NA; v_call: TRBV5-1; j_call: TRBJ2-7; cdr3_aa: CASSPQAGGSYEQYF; cdr3_nt: TGCGCCAGCAGCCCACAAGCGGGGGGGTCCTACGAGCAGTACTTC